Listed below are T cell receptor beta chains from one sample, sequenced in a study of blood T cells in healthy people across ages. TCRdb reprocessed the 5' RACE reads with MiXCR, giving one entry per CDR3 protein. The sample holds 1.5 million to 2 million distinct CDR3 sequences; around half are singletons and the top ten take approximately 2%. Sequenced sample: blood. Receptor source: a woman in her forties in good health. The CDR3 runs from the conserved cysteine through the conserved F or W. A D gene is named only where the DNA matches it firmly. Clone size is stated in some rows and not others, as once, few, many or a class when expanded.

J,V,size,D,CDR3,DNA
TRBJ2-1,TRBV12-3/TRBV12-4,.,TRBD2,CASSWRGAGRYNEQFF,TGTGCCAGCAGTTGGCGCGGAGCGGGGAGGTACAATGAGCAGTTCTTC
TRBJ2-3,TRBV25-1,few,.,CASSEYKGGLGTQYF,TGTGCCAGCAGTGAATATAAAGGCGGGCTAGGTACGCAGTATTTT
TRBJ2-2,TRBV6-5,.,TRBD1,CASSWTGYTGELFF,TGTGCCAGCAGTTGGACAGGGTACACCGGGGAGCTGTTTTTT
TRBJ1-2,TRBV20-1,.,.,CSAREDVPHGYTF,TGCAGTGCTAGAGAGGATGTCCCCCATGGCTACACCTTC
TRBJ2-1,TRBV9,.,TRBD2,CASSAPLAGGHNEQFF,TGTGCCAGCAGCGCCCCCTTAGCGGGGGGCCACAATGAGCAGTTCTTC
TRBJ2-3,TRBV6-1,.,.,CASSEGGGVGSRTDTQYF,TGTGCCAGCAGTGAAGGAGGCGGGGTGGGGAGTCGGACAGATACGCAGTATTTT
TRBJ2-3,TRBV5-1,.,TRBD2,CASSFGGGGTTDTQYF,TGCGCCAGCAGCTTCGGTGGGGGGGGAACGACAGATACGCAGTATTTT
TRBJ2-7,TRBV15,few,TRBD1,CATSREGTGGREQYF,TGTGCCACCAGCAGAGAGGGGACAGGGGGAAGGGAGCAGTACTTC
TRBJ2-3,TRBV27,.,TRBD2,CANRNPGLAGGYTQYF,TGTGCCAACAGGAATCCGGGACTAGCGGGGGGTTATACGCAGTATTTT
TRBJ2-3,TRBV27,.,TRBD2,CASSLLTLAGSSTDTQYF,TGTGCCAGCAGTTTACTTACCCTAGCGGGATCTAGCACAGATACGCAGTATTTT
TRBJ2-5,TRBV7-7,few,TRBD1,CASSPLVGQGRETQYF,TGTGCTAGCAGCCCCCTCGTTGGACAGGGGAGAGAGACCCAGTACTTC
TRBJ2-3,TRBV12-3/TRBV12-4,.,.,CASSRQGQLAGDTQYF,TGTGCCAGCAGCCGCCAGGGACAGCTAGCGGGAGATACGCAGTATTTT
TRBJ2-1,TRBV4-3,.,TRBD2,CASSQDLGTSFETQFF,TGCGCCAGCAGCCAAGATCTTGGGACTAGCTTTGAGACCCAGTTCTTC
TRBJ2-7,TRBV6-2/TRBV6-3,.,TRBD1,CASSYSMRTGPYEQYF,TGTGCCAGCAGTTACTCGATGCGGACAGGGCCCTACGAGCAGTACTTC
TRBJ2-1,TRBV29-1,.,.,CSVEIGPYNEQFF,TGCAGCGTTGAGATTGGTCCATACAATGAGCAGTTCTTC
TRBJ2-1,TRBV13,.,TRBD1,CASSSGQESGEQFF,TGTGCCAGCAGCTCAGGACAGGAGAGCGGTGAGCAGTTCTTC
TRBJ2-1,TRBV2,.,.,CASEIAAPIYNEQFF,TGTGCCAGCGAGATAGCGGCACCCATTTACAATGAGCAGTTCTTC
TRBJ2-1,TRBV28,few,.,CASSTPGAQRANEQFF,TGTGCCAGCAGTACACCGGGGGCACAACGGGCTAATGAGCAGTTCTTC
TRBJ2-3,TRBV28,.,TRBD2,CASSSRLAGGRGDTQYF,TGTGCCAGCAGTTCCCGACTAGCGGGGGGGCGGGGAGATACGCAGTATTTT
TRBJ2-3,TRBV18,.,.,CASSPQGGRKDTQYF,TGTGCCAGCTCACCGCAGGGGGGGAGAAAAGATACGCAGTATTTT
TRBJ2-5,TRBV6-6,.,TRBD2,CASSAGLAGGRETQYF,TGTGCCAGCAGTGCCGGACTAGCGGGCGGGCGAGAGACCCAGTACTTC
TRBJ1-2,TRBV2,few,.,CASSDGLKGDYGYTF,TGTGCCAGCAGTGACGGTCTGAAGGGAGACTATGGCTACACCTTC
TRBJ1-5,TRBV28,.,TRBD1,CASRPKGQGAYQPQHF,TGTGCCAGCAGGCCAAAAGGACAGGGGGCTTACCAGCCCCAGCATTTT